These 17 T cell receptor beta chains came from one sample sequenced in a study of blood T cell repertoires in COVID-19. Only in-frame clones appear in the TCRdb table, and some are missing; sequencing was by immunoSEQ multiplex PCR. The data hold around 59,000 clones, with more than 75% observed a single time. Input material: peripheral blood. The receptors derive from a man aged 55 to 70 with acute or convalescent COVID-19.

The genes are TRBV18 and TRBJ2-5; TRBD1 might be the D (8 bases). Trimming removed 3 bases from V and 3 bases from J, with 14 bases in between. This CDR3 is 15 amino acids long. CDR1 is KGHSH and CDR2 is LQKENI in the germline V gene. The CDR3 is CASSPRQGREETQYF. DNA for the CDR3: TGTGCCAGCTCACCCCGACAGGGGAGGGAAGAGACCCAGTACTTC. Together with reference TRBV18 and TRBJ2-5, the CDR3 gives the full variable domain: NAGVMQNPRHLVRRRGQEARLRCSPMKGHSHVYWYRQLPEEGLKFMVYLQKENIIDESGMPKERFSAEFPKEGPSILRIQQVVRGDSAAYFCASSPRQGREETQYFGPGTRLLVL.

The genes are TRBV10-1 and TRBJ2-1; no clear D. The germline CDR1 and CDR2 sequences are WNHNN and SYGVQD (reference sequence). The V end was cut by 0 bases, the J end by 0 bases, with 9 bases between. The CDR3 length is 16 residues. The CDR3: CASSESKLPSYNEQFF. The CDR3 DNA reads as TGCGCCAGCAGTGAGTCGAAACTGCCCTCCTACAATGAGCAGTTCTTC.

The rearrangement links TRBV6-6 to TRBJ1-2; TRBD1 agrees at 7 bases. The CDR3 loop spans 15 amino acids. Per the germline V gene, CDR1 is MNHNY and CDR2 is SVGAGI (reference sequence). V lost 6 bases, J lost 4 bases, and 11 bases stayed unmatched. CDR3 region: CASRGDSQTPYGYTF. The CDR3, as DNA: TGTGCCAGCAGGGGGGACAGCCAAACGCCCTATGGCTACACCTTC.

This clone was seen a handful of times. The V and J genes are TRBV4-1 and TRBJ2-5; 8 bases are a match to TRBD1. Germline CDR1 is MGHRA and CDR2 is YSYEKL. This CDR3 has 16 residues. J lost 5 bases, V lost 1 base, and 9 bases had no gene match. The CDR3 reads CASSQVGTGPRETQYF. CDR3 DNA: TGCGCCAGCAGCCAAGTGGGGACAGGCCCCAGGGAGACCCAGTACTTC.

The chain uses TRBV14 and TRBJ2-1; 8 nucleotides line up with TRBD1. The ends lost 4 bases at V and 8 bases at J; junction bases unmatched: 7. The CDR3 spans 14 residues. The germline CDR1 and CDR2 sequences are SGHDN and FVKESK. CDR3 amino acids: CASSLGQGLDEQFF. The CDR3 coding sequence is TGTGCCAGCAGCCTAGGACAGGGCTTGGATGAGCAGTTCTTC.

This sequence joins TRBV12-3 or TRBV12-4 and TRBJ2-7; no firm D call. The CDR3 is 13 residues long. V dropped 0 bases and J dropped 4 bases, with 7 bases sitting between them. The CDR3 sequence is CASSLALQYEQYF. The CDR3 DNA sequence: TGTGCCAGCAGTTTAGCCCTGCAGTACGAGCAGTACTTC.

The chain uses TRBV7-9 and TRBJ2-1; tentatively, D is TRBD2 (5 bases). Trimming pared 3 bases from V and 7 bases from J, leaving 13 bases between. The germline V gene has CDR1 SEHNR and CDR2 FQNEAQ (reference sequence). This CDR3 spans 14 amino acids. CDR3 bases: TGTGCCAGCAGCTTCATTCTAGCCGGGAATGAGCAGTTCTTC. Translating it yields CASSFILAGNEQFF.

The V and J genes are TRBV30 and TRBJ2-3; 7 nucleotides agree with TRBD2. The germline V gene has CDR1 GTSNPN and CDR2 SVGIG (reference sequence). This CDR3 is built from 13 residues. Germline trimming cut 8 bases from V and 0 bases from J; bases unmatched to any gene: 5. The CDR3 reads CAGERDSTDTQYF. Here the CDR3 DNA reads TGTGCCGGGGAGCGGGATAGCACAGATACGCAGTATTTT.

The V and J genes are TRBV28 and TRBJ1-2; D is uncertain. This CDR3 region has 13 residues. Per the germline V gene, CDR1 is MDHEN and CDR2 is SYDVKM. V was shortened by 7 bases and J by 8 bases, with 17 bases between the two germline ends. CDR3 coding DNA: TGTGCCAGCACCACTGGCGGCCCTGGGGGCTACACCTTC. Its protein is CASTTGGPGGYTF.

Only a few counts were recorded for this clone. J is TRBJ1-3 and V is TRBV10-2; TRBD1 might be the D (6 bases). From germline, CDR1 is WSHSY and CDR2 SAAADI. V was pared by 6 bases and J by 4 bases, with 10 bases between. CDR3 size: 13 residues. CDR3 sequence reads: CASRAGEGNTIYF. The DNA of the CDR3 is TGCGCCAGCAGAGCAGGGGAAGGAAACACCATATATTTT.

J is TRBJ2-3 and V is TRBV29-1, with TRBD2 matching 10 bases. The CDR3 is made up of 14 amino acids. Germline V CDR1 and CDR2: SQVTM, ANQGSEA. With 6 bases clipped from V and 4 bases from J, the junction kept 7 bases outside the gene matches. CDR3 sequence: CSVGTSDFADTQYF. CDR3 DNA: TGCAGCGTAGGGACTAGCGATTTCGCAGATACGCAGTATTTT.

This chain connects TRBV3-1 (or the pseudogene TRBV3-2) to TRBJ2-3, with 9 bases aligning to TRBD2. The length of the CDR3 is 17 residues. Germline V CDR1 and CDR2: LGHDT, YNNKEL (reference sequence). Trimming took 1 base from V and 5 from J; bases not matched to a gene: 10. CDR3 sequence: CASSQGVRGGAIDTQYF. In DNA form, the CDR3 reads TGTGCCAGCAGCCAAGGGGTGCGCGGGGGGGCCATAGATACGCAGTATTTT.

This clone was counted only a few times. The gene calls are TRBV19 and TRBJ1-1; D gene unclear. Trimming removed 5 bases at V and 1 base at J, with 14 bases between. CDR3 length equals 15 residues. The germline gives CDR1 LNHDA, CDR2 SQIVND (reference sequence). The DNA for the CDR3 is TGTGCCAGTAGTGACCACAGCTTACAGAACACTGAAGCTTTCTTT. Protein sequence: CASSDHSLQNTEAFF.

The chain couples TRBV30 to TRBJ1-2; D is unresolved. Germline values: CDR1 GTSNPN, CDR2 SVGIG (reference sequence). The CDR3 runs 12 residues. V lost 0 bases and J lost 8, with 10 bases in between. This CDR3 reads CAWSVQQTGYTF. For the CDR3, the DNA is TGTGCCTGGAGTGTACAACAGACGGGCTACACCTTC.

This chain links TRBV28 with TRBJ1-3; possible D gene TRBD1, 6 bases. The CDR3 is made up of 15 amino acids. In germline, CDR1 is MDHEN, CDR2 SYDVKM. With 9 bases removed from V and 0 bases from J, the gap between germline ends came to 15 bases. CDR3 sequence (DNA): TGTGCCAGTCGAAACAGGGATTACTCTGGAAACACCATATATTTT. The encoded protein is CASRNRDYSGNTIYF.

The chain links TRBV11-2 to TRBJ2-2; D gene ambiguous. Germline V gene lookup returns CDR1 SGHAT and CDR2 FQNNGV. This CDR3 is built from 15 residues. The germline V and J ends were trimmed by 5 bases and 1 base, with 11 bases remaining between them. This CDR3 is CASSPVARNTGELFF. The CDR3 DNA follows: TGTGCCAGCAGCCCAGTAGCTAGGAACACCGGGGAGCTGTTTTTT.

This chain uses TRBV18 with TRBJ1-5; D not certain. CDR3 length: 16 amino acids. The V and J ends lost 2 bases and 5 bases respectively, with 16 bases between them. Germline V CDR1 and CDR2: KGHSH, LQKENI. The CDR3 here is CASSPSEARLYQPQHF. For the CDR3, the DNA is TGTGCCAGCTCACCAAGCGAAGCCCGCCTCTATCAGCCCCAGCATTTT.